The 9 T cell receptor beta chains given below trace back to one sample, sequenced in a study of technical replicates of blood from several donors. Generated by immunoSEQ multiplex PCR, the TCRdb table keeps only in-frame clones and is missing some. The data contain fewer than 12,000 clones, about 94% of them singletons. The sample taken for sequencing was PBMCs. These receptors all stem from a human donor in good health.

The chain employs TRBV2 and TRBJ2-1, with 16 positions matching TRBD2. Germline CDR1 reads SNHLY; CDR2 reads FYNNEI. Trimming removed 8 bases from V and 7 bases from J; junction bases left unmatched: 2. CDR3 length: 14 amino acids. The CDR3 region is CASLGLAGGNEQFF. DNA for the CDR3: TGTGCCAGCCTGGGACTAGCGGGAGGGAATGAGCAGTTCTTC.

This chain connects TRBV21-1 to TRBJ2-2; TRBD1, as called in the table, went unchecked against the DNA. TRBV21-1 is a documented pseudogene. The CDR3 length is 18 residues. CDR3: CASSNPRMGAANTGELFF. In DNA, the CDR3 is TGTGCCAGCAGCAATCCTCGTATGGGGGCGGCGAACACCGGGGAGCTGTTTTTT.

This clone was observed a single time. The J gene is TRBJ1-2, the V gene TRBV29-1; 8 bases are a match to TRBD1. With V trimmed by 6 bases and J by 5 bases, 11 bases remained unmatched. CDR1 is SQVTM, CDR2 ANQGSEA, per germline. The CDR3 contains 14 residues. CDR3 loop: CSVERQGTSYGYTF. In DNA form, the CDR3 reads TGCAGCGTGGAGAGACAGGGGACCTCGTATGGCTACACCTTC.

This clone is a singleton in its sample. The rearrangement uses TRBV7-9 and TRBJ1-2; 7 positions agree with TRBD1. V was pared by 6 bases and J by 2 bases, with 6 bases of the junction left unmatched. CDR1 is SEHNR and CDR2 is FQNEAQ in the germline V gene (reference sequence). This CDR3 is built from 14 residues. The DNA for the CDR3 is TGTGCCAGCAGGGGGGACAGCAACAACTATGGCTACACCTTC. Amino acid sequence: CASRGDSNNYGYTF.

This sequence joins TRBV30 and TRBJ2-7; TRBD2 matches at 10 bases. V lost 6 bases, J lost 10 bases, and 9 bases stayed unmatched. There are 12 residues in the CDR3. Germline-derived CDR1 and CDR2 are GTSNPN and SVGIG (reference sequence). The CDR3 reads CACFASGSLQYF. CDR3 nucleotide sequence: TGTGCCTGCTTCGCTAGCGGGAGTTTACAGTACTTC. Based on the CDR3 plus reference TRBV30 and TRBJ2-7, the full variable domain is SQTIHQWPATLVQPVGSPLSLECTVEGTSNPNLYWYRQAAGRGLQLLFYSVGIGQISSEVPQNLSASRPQDRQFILSSKKLLLSDSGFYLCACFASGSLQYFGPGTRLTVT.

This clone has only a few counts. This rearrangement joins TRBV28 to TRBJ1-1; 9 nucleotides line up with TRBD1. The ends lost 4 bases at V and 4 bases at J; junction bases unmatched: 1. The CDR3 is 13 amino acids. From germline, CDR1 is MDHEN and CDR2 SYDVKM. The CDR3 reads CASSSGQGTEAFF. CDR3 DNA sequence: TGTGCCAGCAGTTCGGGACAGGGCACTGAAGCTTTCTTT.

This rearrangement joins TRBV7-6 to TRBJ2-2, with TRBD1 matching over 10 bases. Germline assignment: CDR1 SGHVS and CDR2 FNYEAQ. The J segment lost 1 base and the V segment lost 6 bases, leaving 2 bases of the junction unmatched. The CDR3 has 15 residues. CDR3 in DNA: TGTGCCAGCAGTCGGACAGGGGGGAACACCGGGGAGCTGTTTTTT. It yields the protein CASSRTGGNTGELFF.

The CDR3 sequence is CSVRTQVNTEAFF. CDR3 sequence (DNA): TGCAGCGTTCGAACACAAGTGAACACTGAAGCTTTCTTT. The genes are TRBV29-1 and TRBJ1-1; D unclear. The germline V and J ends were trimmed by 5 bases and 0 bases, with 10 bases remaining between them. Per the germline V gene, CDR1 is SQVTM and CDR2 is ANQGSEA. This CDR3 is 13 amino acids long. Variable domain in full (rest from reference TRBV29-1 and TRBJ1-1): SAVISQKPSRDICQRGTSLTIQCQVDSQVTMMFWYRQQPGQSLTLIATANQGSEATYESGFVIDKFPISRPNLTFSTLTVSNMSPEDSSIYLCSVRTQVNTEAFFGQGTRLTVV.

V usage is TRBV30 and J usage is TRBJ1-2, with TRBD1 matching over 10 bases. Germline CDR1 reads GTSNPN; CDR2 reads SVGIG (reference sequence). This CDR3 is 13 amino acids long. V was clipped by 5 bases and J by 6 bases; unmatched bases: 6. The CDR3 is CAWEGQGPDGYTF. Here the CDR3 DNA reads TGTGCCTGGGAGGGACAGGGGCCAGATGGCTACACCTTC.